This T cell receptor (beta chain) was observed in a study of neurological immune-mediated disorders. Points from the study as a whole: When the repertoires were grouped phylogenetically, those of 18 of the 34 multiple sclerosis patients came together in a single cluster of related CDR3 sequences, which points to a possible repertoire-level signature.

This CDR3 has 14 residues. Germline V lookup: CDR1 SNHLY, CDR2 FYNNEI. The V end was cut by 2 bases, the J end by 4 bases, with 9 bases between. The method for making cDNA was 5'RACE, and it used 10-nucleotide random UMIs. TCRdb re-called the 5' RACE reads through MiXCR, storing one row per CDR3 protein. The table has about 120,000 distinct CDR3 sequences, 3% to 3.5% seen once. This clonotype occurred many times. Its specificity is unknown. The sequence derives from a woman younger than 45 with multiple sclerosis. The source material was PBMCs. V usage is TRBV2 and J usage is TRBJ1-5, with D tentatively TRBD1 (5 bases). The CDR3 here is CASSELTANQPQHF. The DNA of the CDR3 is TGTGCCAGCAGTGAATTGACAGCAAATCAGCCCCAGCATTTT.